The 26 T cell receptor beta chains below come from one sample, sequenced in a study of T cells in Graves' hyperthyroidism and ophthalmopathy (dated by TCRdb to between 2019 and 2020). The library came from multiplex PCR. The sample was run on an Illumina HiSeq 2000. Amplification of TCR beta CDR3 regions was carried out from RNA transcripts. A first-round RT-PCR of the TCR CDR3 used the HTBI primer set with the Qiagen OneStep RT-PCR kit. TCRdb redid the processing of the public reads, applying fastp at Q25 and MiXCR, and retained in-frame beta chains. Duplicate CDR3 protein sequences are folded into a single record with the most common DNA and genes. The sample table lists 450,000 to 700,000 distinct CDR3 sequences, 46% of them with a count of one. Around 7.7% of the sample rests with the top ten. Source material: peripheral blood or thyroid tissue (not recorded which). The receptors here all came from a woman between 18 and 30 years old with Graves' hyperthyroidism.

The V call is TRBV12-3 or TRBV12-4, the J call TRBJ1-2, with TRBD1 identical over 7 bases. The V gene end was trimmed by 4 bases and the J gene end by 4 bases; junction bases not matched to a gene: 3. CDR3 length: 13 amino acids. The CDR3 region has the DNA TGTGCCAGCAGTTCAGGGGGGCTCTATGGCTACACCTTC. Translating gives CASSSGGLYGYTF.

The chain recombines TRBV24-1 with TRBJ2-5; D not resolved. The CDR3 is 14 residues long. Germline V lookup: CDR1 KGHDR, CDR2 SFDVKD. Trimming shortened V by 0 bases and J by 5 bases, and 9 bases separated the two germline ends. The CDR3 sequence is CATSDLDGTETQYF. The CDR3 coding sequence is TGTGCCACCAGTGATTTGGACGGAACCGAGACCCAGTACTTC.

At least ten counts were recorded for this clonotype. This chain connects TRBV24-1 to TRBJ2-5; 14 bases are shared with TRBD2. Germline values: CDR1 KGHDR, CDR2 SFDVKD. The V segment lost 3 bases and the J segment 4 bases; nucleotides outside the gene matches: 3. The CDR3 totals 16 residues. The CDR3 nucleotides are TGTGCCACCAGTGATCCCGGACTAGCGGGAGGAGAGACCCAGTACTTC. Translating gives CATSDPGLAGGETQYF.

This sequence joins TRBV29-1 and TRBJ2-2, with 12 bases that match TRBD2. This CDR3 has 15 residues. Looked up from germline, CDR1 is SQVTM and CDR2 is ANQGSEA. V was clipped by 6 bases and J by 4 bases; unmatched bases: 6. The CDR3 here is CSVRPSGRATGELFF. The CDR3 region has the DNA TGCAGCGTCCGCCCTAGCGGGAGGGCCACCGGGGAGCTGTTTTTT.

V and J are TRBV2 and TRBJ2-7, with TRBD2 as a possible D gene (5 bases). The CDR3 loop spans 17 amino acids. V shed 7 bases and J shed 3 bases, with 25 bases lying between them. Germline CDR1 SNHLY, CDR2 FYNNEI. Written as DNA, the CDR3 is TGTGCCAGCATTTTTAGCGTTGAAGATCGACGCAACTACGAGCAGTACTTC. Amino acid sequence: CASIFSVEDRRNYEQYF.

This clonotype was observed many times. The CDR3 region has the DNA TGCAGCGTTGAATCAGGGGATGTCTACGAGCAGTACTTC. Translating gives CSVESGDVYEQYF. The gene calls are TRBV29-1 and TRBJ2-7; D possibly corresponds to TRBD1 (6 bases). The V end was cut by 2 bases, the J end by 3 bases, with 11 bases between. Germline CDR1 reads SQVTM; CDR2 reads ANQGSEA. The CDR3 sequence is 13 residues long.

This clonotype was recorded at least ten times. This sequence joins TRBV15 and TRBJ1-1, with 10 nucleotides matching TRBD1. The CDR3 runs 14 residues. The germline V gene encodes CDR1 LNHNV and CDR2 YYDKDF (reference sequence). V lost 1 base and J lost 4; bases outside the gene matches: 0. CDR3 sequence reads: CATSRGTGGTEAFF. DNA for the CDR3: TGTGCCACCAGCAGAGGGACAGGGGGCACTGAAGCTTTCTTT.

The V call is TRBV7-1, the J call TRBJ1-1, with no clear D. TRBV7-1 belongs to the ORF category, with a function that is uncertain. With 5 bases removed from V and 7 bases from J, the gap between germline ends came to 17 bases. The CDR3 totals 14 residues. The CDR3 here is CASSPDTGLGEAFF. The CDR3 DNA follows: TGTGCCAGCAGCCCTGACACCGGGTTAGGTGAAGCTTTCTTT.

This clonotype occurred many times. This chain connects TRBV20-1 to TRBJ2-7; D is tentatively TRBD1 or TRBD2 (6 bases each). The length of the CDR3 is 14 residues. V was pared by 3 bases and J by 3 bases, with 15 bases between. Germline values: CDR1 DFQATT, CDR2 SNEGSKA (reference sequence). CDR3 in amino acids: CSASAGTRGYEQYF. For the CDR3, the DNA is TGCAGTGCTAGCGCGGGAACCAGGGGCTACGAGCAGTACTTC.

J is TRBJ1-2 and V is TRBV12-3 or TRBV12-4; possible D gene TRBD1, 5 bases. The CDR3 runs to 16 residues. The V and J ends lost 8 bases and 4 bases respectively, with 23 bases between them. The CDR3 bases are TGTGCCAGCGGGAGGAGAGGGACCGAACTTCCCTATGGCTACACCTTC. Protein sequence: CASGRRGTELPYGYTF.

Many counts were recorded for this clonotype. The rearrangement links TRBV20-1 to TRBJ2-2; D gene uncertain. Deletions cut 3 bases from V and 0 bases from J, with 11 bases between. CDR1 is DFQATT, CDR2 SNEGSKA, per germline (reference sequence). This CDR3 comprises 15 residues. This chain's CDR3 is CSARGGRANTGELFF. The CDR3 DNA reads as TGCAGTGCTAGGGGCGGAAGGGCGAACACCGGGGAGCTGTTTTTT.

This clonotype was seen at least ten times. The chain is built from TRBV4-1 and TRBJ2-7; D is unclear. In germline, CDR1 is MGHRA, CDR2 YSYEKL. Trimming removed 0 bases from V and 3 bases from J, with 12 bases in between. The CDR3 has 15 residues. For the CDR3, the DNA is TGCGCCAGCAGCCAAGAATTCAACGGCAACTACGAGCAGTACTTC. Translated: CASSQEFNGNYEQYF.

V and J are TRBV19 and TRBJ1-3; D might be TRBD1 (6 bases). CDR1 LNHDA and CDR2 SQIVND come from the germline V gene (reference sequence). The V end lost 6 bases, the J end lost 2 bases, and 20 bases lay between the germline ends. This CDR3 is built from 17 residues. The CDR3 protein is CASSQGRSDSAGNTIYF. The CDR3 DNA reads TGTGCCAGTAGCCAGGGGCGTTCCGACAGTGCTGGAAACACCATATATTTT. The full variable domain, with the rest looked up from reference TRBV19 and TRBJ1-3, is DGGITQSPKYLFRKEGQNVTLSCEQNLNHDAMYWYRQDPGQGLRLIYYSQIVNDFQKGDIAEGYSVSREKKESFPLTVTSAQKNPTAFYLCASSQGRSDSAGNTIYFGEGSWLTVV.

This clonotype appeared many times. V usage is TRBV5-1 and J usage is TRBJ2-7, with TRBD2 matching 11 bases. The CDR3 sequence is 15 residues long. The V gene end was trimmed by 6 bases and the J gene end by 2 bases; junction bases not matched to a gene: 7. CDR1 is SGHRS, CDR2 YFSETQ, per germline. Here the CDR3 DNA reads TGCGCCAGCAACCCGGGACTAGCGGCGACCTACGAGCAGTACTTC. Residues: CASNPGLAATYEQYF. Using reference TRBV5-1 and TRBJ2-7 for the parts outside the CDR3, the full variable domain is KAGVTQTPRYLIKTRGQQVTLSCSPISGHRSVSWYQQTPGQGLQFLFEYFSETQRNKGNFPGRFSGRQFSNSRSEMNVSTLELGDSALYLCASNPGLAATYEQYFGPGTRLTVT.

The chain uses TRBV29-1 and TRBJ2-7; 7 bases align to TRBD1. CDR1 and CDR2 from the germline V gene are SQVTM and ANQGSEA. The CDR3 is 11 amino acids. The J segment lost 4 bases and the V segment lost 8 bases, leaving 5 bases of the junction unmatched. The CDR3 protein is CSLRTGYEQYF. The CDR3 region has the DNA TGCAGCTTAAGGACAGGTTACGAGCAGTACTTC.

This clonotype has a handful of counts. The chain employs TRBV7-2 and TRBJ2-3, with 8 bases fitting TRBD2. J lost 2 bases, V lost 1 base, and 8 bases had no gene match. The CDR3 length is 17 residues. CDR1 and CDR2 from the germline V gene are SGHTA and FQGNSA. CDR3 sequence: CASSLGFWREDTDTQYF. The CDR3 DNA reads TGTGCCAGCAGCTTAGGCTTCTGGCGGGAGGACACAGATACGCAGTATTTT.

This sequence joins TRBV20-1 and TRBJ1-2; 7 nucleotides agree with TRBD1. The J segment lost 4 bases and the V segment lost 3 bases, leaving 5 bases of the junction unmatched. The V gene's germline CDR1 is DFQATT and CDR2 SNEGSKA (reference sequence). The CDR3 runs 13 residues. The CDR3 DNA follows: TGCAGTGCTAGTGACAGGGATGCCTATGGCTACACCTTC. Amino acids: CSASDRDAYGYTF.

The CDR3 DNA reads TGTGCCACCAGCAGAGATCTGGTGCAGGGGGTAGATACGCAGTATTTT. Its translation: CATSRDLVQGVDTQYF. The V call is TRBV15, the J call TRBJ2-3; TRBD1 matches 7 bases. The CDR3 totals 16 residues. CDR1 is LNHNV and CDR2 is YYDKDF in the germline V gene (reference sequence). J gave up 5 bases and V 0 bases, and 8 bases lay outside the gene matches.

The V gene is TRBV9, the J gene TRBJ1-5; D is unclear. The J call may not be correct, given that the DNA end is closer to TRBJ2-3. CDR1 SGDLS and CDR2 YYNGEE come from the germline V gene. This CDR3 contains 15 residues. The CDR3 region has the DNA TGTGCCAGCAGCGTAGGGTCAAGTAGCACAGATACGCAGTATTTT. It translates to CASSVGSSSTDTQYF.

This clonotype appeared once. This CDR3 is CRDLGQTYEQYF. Written as DNA, the CDR3 is TGCAGGGACTTGGGACAGACCTACGAGCAGTACTTC. The rearrangement joins TRBV20-1 to TRBJ2-7; 7 bases fit TRBD1. The CDR3 totals 12 residues. Per germline, CDR1 DFQATT and CDR2 SNEGSKA (reference sequence).

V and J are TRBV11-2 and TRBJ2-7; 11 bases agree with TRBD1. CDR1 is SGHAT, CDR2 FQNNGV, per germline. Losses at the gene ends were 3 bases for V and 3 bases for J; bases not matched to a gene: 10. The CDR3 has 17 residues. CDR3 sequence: CASSFRGSGTGGYEQYF. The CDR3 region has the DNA TGTGCCAGCAGCTTTAGGGGGTCCGGGACAGGGGGCTACGAGCAGTACTTC.

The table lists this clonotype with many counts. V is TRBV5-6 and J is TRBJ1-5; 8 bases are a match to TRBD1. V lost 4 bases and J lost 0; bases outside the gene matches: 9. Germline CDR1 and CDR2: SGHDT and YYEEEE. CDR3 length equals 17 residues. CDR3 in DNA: TGTGCCAGCAGCCAAAGAACGGACAGGGCTAGCAATCAGCCCCAGCATTTT. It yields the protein CASSQRTDRASNQPQHF.

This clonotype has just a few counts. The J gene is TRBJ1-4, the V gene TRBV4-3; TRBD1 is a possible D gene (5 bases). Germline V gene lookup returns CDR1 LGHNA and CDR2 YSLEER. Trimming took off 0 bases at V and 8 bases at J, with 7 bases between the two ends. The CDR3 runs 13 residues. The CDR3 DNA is TGCGCCAGCAGCCAAGACAGGGTCGAAAAACTGTTTTTT. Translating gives CASSQDRVEKLFF.

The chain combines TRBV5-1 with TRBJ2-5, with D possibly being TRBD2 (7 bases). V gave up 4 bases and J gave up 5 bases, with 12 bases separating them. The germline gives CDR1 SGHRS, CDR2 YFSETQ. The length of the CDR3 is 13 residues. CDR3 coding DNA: TGCGCCAGCAGCGGGAGGGGGGGCGAGACCCAGTACTTC. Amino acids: CASSGRGGETQYF.

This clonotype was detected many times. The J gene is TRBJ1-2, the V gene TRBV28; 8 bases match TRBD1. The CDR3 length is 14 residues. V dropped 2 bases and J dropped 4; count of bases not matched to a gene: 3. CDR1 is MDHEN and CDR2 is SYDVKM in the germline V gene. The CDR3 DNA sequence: TGTGCCAGCAGTTTAGACAGGGGAACCTATGGCTACACCTTC. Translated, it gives CASSLDRGTYGYTF.

For the CDR3, the DNA is TGTGCCAGCAGCGCCCACCCGGGGGGCAACACTGAAGCTTTCTTT. Protein: CASSAHPGGNTEAFF. The chain is built from TRBV9 and TRBJ1-1, with D perhaps TRBD1 (6 bases). Between the trimmed V and J ends, which lost 3 bases and 2 bases, there was a span of 14 bases. The CDR3 is 15 amino acids. Per the germline V gene, CDR1 is SGDLS and CDR2 is YYNGEE.